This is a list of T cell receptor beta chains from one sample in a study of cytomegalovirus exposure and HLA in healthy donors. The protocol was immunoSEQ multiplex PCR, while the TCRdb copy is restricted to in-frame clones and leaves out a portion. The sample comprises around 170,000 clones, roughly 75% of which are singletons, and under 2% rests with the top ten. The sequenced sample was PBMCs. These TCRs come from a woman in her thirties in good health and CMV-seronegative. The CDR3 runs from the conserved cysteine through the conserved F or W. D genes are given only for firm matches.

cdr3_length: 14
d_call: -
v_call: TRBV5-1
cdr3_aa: CASSSAGPSCGYTF

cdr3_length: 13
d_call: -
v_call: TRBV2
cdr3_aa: CASSVQGFYEQYF

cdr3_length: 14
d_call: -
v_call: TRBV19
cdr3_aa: CASSTGGGPGPAFF

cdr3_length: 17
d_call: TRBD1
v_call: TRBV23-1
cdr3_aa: CASSQSGTGRRDSPLHF

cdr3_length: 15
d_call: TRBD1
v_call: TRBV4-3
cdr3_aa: CASSQGTGRNQPQHF

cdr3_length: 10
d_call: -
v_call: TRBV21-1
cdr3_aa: CASKTGVNTF

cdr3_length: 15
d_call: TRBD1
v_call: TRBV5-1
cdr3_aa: CARSVGGQVFYGYTF

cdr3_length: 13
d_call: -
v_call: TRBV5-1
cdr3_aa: CASSSSDMYGYTF

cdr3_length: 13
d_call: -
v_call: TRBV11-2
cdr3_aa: CASSSTYTYEQYF

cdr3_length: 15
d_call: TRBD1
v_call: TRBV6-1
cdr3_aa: CASSERGQTNSPLHF

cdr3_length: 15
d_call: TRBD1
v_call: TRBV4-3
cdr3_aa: CASSQRQGSNQPQHF

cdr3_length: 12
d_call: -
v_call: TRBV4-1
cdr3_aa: CASSPRGYEQYF

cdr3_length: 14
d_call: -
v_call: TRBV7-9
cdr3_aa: CASLRGTIQETQYF

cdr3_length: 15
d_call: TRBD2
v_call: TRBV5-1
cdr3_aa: CASSLGGGGTDTQYF

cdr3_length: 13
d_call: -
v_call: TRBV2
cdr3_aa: CASSDFLIGGYTF

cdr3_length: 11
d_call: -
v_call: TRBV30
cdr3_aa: CAWSAQGAAFF

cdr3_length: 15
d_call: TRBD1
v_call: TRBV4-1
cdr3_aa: CASSQAYRGLYEQYF